What follows describes a single T cell receptor (beta chain). The record originates from a study of blood T cell repertoires in COVID-19. On the study more broadly: COVID-19 samples, acute and convalescent, were from the United States, Italy and Spain.

Sequenced by immunoSEQ multiplex PCR; TCRdb stores in-frame clones only, minus some. Among more than 250,000 clones listed, around 86% were seen once. CDR1 is MNHEY, CDR2 SMNVEV, per germline (reference sequence). Trimming stripped 4 bases from V and 4 bases from J, with 17 bases between. The CDR3 loop spans 17 amino acids. The rearrangement joins TRBV27 to TRBJ2-6; tentative D call: TRBD1 (5 bases). Source material: peripheral blood. The receptor was isolated from a man between 50 and 59 years old with active or convalescent COVID-19. The CDR3 sequence: CASSSGQGKVGANVLTF. The CDR3 coding sequence is TGTGCCAGCAGTTCTGGGCAGGGTAAAGTCGGGGCCAACGTCCTGACTTTC.